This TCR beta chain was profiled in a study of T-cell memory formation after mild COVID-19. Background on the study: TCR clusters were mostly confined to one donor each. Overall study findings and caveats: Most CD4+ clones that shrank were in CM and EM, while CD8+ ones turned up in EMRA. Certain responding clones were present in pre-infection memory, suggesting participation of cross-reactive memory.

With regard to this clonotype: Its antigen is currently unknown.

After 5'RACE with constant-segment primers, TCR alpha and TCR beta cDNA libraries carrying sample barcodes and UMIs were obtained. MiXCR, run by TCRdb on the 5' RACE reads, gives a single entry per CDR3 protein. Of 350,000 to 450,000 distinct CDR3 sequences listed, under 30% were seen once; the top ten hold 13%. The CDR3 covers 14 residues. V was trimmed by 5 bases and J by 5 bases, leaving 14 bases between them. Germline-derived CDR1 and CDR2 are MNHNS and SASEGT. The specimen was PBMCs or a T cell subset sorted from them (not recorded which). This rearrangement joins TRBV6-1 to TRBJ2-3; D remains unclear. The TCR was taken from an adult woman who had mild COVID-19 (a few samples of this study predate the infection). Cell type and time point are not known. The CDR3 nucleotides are TGTGCCAGCAGTAGTATGAATAGCCTAGATACGCAGTATTTT. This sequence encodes CASSSMNSLDTQYF.